This T cell receptor (beta chain) was sequenced during a study of blood T cell repertoires in COVID-19. About the study: Sites in the United States, Italy and Spain provided acute and convalescent COVID-19 samples. T cells, B-cell-depleted T cells, or PBMCs supplied cDNA or gDNA.

Germline V CDR1 and CDR2: SGDLS, YYNGEE. The length of the CDR3 is 14 residues. V lost 0 bases to trimming and J lost 8 bases; unmatched junction nucleotides: 2. Methods used by the authors: The assay estimated nucleated cells by amplifying reference gene primers. Clones were read by immunoSEQ multiplex PCR, and TCRdb kept only the in-frame ones, dropping some. Clone size and the V and J calls come from that table; the DNA yielded D and trimming. This repertoire shows about 270,000 clones, roughly 84% found once; its top ten account for around 9.1%. Sequenced sample: peripheral blood. This sequence was found in a human donor in a cohort sampled during active COVID-19. The chain links TRBV9 to TRBJ2-3; the match to TRBD2 covers 11 bases. The DNA of the CDR3 is TGTGCCAGCAGCGTAGGACTAGCGGGGCCTACGCAGTATTTT. The encoded protein is CASSVGLAGPTQYF.